This T cell receptor (beta chain) was sequenced during a study of cytomegalovirus exposure and HLA in healthy donors. To note about this clone: Its antigen is not known.

Study results and limitations: Later analysis associated a missense DCLRE1C variant with TCR beta V- and J-gene trimming. With further analysis later on, most CMV-associated TCR beta chains appeared HLA-restricted. About 87% or about 30% of the time was how often most TCR beta V segments were productive, according to an earlier analysis. The study recorded over 150 TCR beta chains that were cytomegalovirus-associated.

The PCR ran on 60 Vbeta and 13 Jbeta primers. Data came from immunoSEQ multiplex PCR; TCRdb stores just in-frame clones and leaves some out. The sample contains 150,000 or so clones, around 84% of which appear only once. With 3 bases removed from V and 1 base from J, the gap between germline ends came to 9 bases. This CDR3 is built from 15 residues. The germline V gene encodes CDR1 ENHRY and CDR2 SYGVKD. This TCR was recovered from a man aged 18-30 years in good health and CMV-seronegative. Sequencing was done on a sample of PBMCs. This chain links TRBV10-3 with TRBJ2-2; TRBD2 is a possible D gene (5 bases). Here the CDR3 reads CAISEMRVNTGELFF. CDR3 bases: TGTGCCATCAGTGAAATGAGGGTGAACACCGGGGAGCTGTTTTTT.